This T cell receptor beta chain was sequenced during a study of cytomegalovirus exposure and HLA in healthy donors. Findings and caveats of the study: Follow-up analysis found HLA locus-dependent TCR association rates, highest for DRB1 and lowest for HLA-C. Because they were indistinguishable, some V segments, including TRBV6-2 and TRBV6-3, were excluded. Follow-up analysis later connected one missense variant in DCLRE1C with trimming of TCR beta V- and J-genes. Earlier analysis found most TCR beta V segments productive about 87% or about 30% of the time.

PCR involved 60 Vbeta and 13 Jbeta primers. TCRdb's copy holds only in-frame clones and misses some; the assay was immunoSEQ multiplex PCR. The sample has about 93,000 clones, around 80% seen once. To note about this clone: Its matching antigen is unknown.

Germline V gene lookup returns CDR1 MNHNS and CDR2 SASEGT. The V end lost 2 bases, the J end lost 0 bases, and 12 bases lay between the germline ends. There are 16 residues in the CDR3. The chain employs TRBV6-1 and TRBJ2-3; tentatively, D is TRBD2 (5 bases). Input material: PBMCs. The TCR originated in a man under 40 in good health and CMV-seronegative. The CDR3: CASSESPWTSTDTQYF. The CDR3 DNA follows: TGTGCCAGCAGTGAAAGTCCCTGGACTAGCACAGATACGCAGTATTTT.